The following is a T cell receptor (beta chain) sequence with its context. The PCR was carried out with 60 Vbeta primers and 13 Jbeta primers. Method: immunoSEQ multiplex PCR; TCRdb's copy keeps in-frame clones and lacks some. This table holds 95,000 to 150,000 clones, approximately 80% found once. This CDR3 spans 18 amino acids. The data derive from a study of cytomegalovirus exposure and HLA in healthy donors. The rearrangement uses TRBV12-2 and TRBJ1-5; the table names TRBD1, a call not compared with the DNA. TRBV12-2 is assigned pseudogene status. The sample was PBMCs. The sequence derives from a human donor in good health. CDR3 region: CASRFGGTAKESNQPQHF. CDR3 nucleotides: TGTGCAAGTCGCTTCGGCGGGACAGCCAAGGAGAGCAATCAGCCCCAGCATTTT.